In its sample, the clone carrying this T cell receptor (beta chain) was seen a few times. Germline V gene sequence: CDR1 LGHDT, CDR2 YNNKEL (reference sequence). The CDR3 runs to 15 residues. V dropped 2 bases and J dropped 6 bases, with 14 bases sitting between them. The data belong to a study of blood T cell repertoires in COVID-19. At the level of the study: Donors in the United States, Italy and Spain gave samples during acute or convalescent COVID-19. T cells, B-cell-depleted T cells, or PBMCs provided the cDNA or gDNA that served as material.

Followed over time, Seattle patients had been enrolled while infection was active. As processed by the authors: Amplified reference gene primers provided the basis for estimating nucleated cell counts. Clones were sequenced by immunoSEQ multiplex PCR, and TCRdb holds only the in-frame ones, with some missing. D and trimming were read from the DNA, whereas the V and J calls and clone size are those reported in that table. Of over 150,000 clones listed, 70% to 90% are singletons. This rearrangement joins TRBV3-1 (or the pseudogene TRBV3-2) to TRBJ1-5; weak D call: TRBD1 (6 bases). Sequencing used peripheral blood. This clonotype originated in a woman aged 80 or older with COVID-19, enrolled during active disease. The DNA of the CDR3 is TGTGCCAGCAGCCAACGTCAGGGGATGGGTCAGCCCCAGCATTTT. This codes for CASSQRQGMGQPQHF.